This T cell receptor (beta chain) was retrieved from a study of blood T cell repertoires in COVID-19. About the research overall: Collection of acute and convalescent COVID-19 samples took place in the United States, Italy and Spain. The cDNA or gDNA used as material had been derived from T cells, B-cell-depleted T cells, or PBMCs.

Under the authors' procedure: Amplification of reference gene primers was used by the study to estimate nucleated cell counts. The assay was immunoSEQ multiplex PCR, and TCRdb's table has in-frame clones only and misses some. V and J calls and clone size are as listed in that table; D and trimming were resolved from the DNA. The sample holds hundreds of thousands of clones, 65% to 90% seen once. Germline-derived CDR1 and CDR2 are SGHRS and YFSETQ. V was clipped by 5 bases and J by 5 bases, with 10 bases between them. This CDR3 has 12 residues. The count of this clone is one. This clonotype was obtained from a human donor in a cohort sampled during active COVID-19. The V gene is TRBV5-1, the J gene TRBJ1-1; unclear D gene. The sequenced sample consisted of peripheral blood. In DNA form, the CDR3 reads TGCGCCAGCAGGGCTGGAGAAACTGAAGCTTTCTTT. Translated, it gives CASRAGETEAFF.